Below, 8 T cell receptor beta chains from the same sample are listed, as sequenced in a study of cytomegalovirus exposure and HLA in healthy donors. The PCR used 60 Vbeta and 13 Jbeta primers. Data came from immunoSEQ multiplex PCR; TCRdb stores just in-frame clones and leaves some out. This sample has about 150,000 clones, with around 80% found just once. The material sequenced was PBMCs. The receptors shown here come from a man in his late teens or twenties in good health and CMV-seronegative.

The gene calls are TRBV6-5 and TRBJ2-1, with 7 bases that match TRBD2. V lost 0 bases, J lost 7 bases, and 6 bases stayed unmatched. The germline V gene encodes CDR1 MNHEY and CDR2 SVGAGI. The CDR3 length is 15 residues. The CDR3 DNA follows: TGTGCCAGCAGTTACTCCCCTAGCGGTAGGAATGAGCAGTTCTTC. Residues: CASSYSPSGRNEQFF.

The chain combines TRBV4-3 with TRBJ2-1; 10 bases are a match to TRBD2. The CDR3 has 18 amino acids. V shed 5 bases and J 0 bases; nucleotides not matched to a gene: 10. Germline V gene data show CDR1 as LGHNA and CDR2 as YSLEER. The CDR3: CASSYYGTSDSSYNEQFF. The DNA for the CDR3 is TGCGCCAGCAGCTACTACGGGACTAGCGACAGCTCCTACAATGAGCAGTTCTTC.

The CDR3 is CASSRDRLRGNTIYF. CDR3 DNA: TGTGCCAGCAGTCGCGACAGGTTGCGTGGAAACACCATATATTTT. The genes are TRBV6-1 and TRBJ1-3, with D perhaps matching TRBD1 (6 bases). Germline V gene sequence: CDR1 MNHNS, CDR2 SASEGT. V was pared by 5 bases and J by 3 bases, with 14 bases between. The length of the CDR3 is 15 residues.

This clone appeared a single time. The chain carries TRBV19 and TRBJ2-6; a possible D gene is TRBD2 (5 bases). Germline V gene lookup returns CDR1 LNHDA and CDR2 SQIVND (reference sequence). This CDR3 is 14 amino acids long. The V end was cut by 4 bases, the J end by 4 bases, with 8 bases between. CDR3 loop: CASSKLGGANVLTF. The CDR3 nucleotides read TGTGCCAGTAGTAAACTAGGGGGGGCCAACGTCCTGACTTTC.

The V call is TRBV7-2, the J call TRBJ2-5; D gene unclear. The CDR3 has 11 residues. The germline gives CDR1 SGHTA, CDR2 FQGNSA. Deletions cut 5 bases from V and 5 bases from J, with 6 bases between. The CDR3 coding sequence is TGTGCCAGCAGCAAGAGGGAGACCCAGTACTTC. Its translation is CASSKRETQYF.

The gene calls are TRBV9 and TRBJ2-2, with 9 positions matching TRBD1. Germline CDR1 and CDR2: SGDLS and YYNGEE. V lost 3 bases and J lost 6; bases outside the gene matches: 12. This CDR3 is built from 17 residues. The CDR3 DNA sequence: TGTGCCAGCAGCGCCCGTATGACAGGGGGTTTCGCCGGGGAGCTGTTTTTT. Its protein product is CASSARMTGGFAGELFF.

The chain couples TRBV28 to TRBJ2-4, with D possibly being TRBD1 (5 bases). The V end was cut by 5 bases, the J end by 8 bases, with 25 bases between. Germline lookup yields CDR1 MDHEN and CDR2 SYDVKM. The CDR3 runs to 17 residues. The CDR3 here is CASSPPLSGAAGDIQYF. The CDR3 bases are TGTGCCAGCAGTCCCCCGCTTTCTGGGGCCGCTGGGGACATTCAGTACTTC.

The CDR3 here is CASGGLAPYEQYF. DNA of the CDR3: TGCGCCAGCGGGGGACTAGCCCCCTACGAGCAGTACTTC. V usage is TRBV10-1 and J usage is TRBJ2-7; TRBD2 matches at 9 bases. CDR3 size: 13 residues. CDR1 and CDR2 (germline): WNHNN, SYGVQD (reference sequence). Losses at the gene ends were 8 bases for V and 2 bases for J; bases not matched to a gene: 4.